The 18 T cell receptor beta chains given below trace back to one sample, sequenced in a study of beta chain features in type 1 diabetes. Every isolated RNA sample was fully reverse transcribed, so sequencing captured expressed TCRB transcripts. TCRdb keeps only in-frame clones here, not all; method: immunoSEQ multiplex PCR. The repertoire holds some 140,000 clones, with 9.2% as singletons. Sequenced input: central memory CD4+ T cells from blood. These TCRs come from a man aged 18 to 29 in good health.

A few counts support this clone. This chain links TRBV4-3 with TRBJ2-7; D remains ambiguous. Per germline, CDR1 LGHNA and CDR2 YSLEER. The CDR3 length is 14 residues. Deletions cut 3 bases from V and 7 bases from J, with 16 bases between. The CDR3 DNA reads TGCGCCAGCAGCCAGTACGGTCGTGGTGAAGAGCAGTACTTC. Translating it yields CASSQYGRGEEQYF.

The chain is built from TRBV5-4 and TRBJ2-3; 7 positions agree with TRBD2. CDR1 and CDR2 from the germline V gene are SGHNT and YYREEE (reference sequence). V trimming: 2 bases; J trimming: 3 bases; junction bases outside the gene matches: 6. The CDR3 extends over 15 amino acids. CDR3 bases: TGTGCCAGCAGCTTCGGCGGGGGAAGAACAGATACGCAGTATTTT. Amino acid sequence: CASSFGGGRTDTQYF.

This clone came up a few times. The chain combines TRBV30 with TRBJ2-2, with 9 bases matching TRBD1. The CDR3 contains 14 residues. The germline V gene encodes CDR1 GTSNPN and CDR2 SVGIG (reference sequence). V dropped 4 bases and J dropped 5; count of bases not matched to a gene: 5. The CDR3 loop is CAWKGQGGTGELFF. The CDR3 DNA reads TGTGCCTGGAAGGGACAGGGAGGGACCGGGGAGCTGTTTTTT.

This clone has only a few counts. This chain connects TRBV5-1 to TRBJ2-5; D uncertain. The germline V gene has CDR1 SGHRS and CDR2 YFSETQ. The CDR3 length is 14 residues. V lost 5 bases to trimming and J lost 5 bases, with 16 bases between them. CDR3 nucleotide sequence: TGCGCCAGCAGATTACCCCCCCCGCGGGAGACCCAGTACTTC. Its translation is CASRLPPPRETQYF.

A few counts support this clone. The rearrangement links TRBV5-6 to TRBJ2-3; 7 bases match TRBD1. Germline V CDR1 and CDR2: SGHDT, YYEEEE. The ends lost 3 bases at V and 4 bases at J; junction bases unmatched: 8. The CDR3 is 15 amino acids. The CDR3 loop reads CASSSTGVGADTQYF. Here the CDR3 DNA reads TGTGCCAGCAGCTCCACAGGGGTTGGGGCAGATACGCAGTATTTT.

The rearrangement uses TRBV14 and TRBJ1-6; D gene ambiguous. The CDR3 spans 17 residues. The germline gives CDR1 SGHDN, CDR2 FVKESK. Trimming removed 0 bases from V and 8 bases from J, with 17 bases in between. This CDR3 reads CASSQDRPRGNHSPLHF. The CDR3 region has the DNA TGTGCCAGCAGCCAAGATAGGCCAAGAGGAAATCATTCACCCCTCCACTTT.

This clone was seen a handful of times. CDR3 sequence reads: CASSPGALIPQETQYF. The CDR3 coding sequence is TGCGCCAGCAGCCCCGGAGCCCTAATCCCCCAAGAGACCCAGTACTTC. The V gene is TRBV4-3, the J gene TRBJ2-5; the D is unclear. Germline lookup yields CDR1 LGHNA and CDR2 YSLEER. V was trimmed by 4 bases and J by 1 base, leaving 16 bases between them. The CDR3 loop spans 16 amino acids.

This clone showed up many times. The rearrangement uses TRBV5-1 and TRBJ2-5; 7 positions agree with TRBD1. Germline CDR1 reads SGHRS; CDR2 reads YFSETQ. CDR3 length: 13 amino acids. The V and J ends lost 3 bases and 2 bases, in that order; junction bases with no gene match: 1. CDR3 loop: CASSSGQQETQYF. In DNA, the CDR3 is TGCGCCAGCAGCTCGGGACAGCAAGAGACCCAGTACTTC.

This clone showed up just a few times. The chain joins TRBV6-5 to TRBJ1-2; maybe TRBD1 (6 bases). The CDR3 sequence is 16 residues long. Deletions cut 0 bases from V and 7 bases from J, with 18 bases between. From germline, CDR1 is MNHEY and CDR2 SVGAGI. The CDR3 nucleotides are TGTGCCAGCAGTTACTCGAAAAGGGGGAATACGGGTGGCTACACCTTC. Its translation is CASSYSKRGNTGGYTF.

This chain uses TRBV25-1 with TRBJ1-2; 7 bases align to TRBD1. V dropped 8 bases and J dropped 8; count of bases not matched to a gene: 5. This CDR3 has 11 amino acids. Germline V gene sequence: CDR1 MGHDK, CDR2 SYGVNS. CDR3 in DNA: TGTGCCAGCGTAGACAGGGACGGCTACACCTTC. The encoded protein is CASVDRDGYTF.

The rearrangement links TRBV7-2 to TRBJ2-7; tentatively, D is TRBD1 (6 bases). The V gene lost 1 base and the J gene lost 5 bases, with 18 bases spanning the gap. The CDR3 extends over 16 amino acids. Germline assignment: CDR1 SGHTA and CDR2 FQGNSA. The CDR3 DNA reads as TGTGCCAGCAGCTTAGAGTGGGGGCAGGGGTTCCACGAGCAGTACTTC. Translating gives CASSLEWGQGFHEQYF.

About this clone itself: The DNA is omitted, as the CDR3 cannot be located on it reliably, and the CDR3 follows TCRdb's listing. The CDR3 is CAVRWVGSCFF. The V gene is TRBV15, the J gene TRBJ2-2; the DNA was not used to check the table's D call, TRBD2. Germline V gene sequence: CDR1 LNHNV, CDR2 YYDKDF (reference sequence). Ends included, the CDR3 has 11 residues.

The chain joins TRBV7-9 to TRBJ1-1, with D possibly TRBD1 on 6 matching bases. The V end was cut by 4 bases, the J end by 1 base, with 13 bases between. Germline V gene sequence: CDR1 SEHNR, CDR2 FQNEAQ (reference sequence). This CDR3 contains 15 residues. This CDR3 reads CASSSHRVRNTEAFF. The CDR3 DNA follows: TGTGCCAGCAGCTCACACAGGGTTAGGAACACTGAAGCTTTCTTT.

The rearrangement uses TRBV27 and TRBJ1-6, with a tentative D call TRBD1 (5 bases). This CDR3 has 14 residues. The germline V gene encodes CDR1 MNHEY and CDR2 SMNVEV (reference sequence). Trimming took off 2 bases at V and 9 bases at J, with 11 bases between the two ends. The CDR3 region has the DNA TGTGCCAGCAGTTTACTTAGGGGCGGTTCACCCCTCCACTTT. The encoded protein is CASSLLRGGSPLHF.

This clone was picked up a small number of times. This chain joins TRBV4-3 and TRBJ2-1; D unresolved. With 0 bases removed from V and 0 bases from J, the gap between germline ends came to 9 bases. Germline values: CDR1 LGHNA, CDR2 YSLEER. CDR3 length equals 16 residues. In DNA, the CDR3 is TGCGCCAGCAGCCAAGACGGAGCCCCCTCCTACAATGAGCAGTTCTTC. This translates into CASSQDGAPSYNEQFF.

This clone was recorded a few times. The chain links TRBV6-1 to TRBJ1-1; 9 nucleotides match TRBD1. The CDR3 is 15 amino acids. The germline V gene encodes CDR1 MNHNS and CDR2 SASEGT. V lost 10 bases and J lost 7; bases outside the gene matches: 16. The CDR3 spells CANKVHRDRVNEAFF. The CDR3 DNA reads as TGTGCCAACAAAGTACACCGGGACAGGGTGAATGAAGCTTTCTTT.

The table lists this clone with a few counts. The V gene is TRBV7-3, the J gene TRBJ2-4, with D possibly matching TRBD1 (5 bases). The CDR3 is 16 amino acids. Germline-derived CDR1 and CDR2 are SGHTA and FQGTGA. The V end lost 5 bases, the J end lost 0 bases, and 14 bases lay between the germline ends. The chain's CDR3 is CASSPQGTPAKNIQYF. CDR3 DNA sequence: TGTGCCAGCAGCCCGCAGGGAACTCCAGCCAAAAACATTCAGTACTTC.

This clone was counted a few times. This chain uses TRBV9 with TRBJ2-3; TRBD2 agrees at 11 bases. Trimming at V came to 0 bases and at J to 1 base, leaving 4 bases not matched to a gene. The CDR3 extends over 17 amino acids. Germline V gives CDR1 SGDLS, CDR2 YYNGEE. DNA for the CDR3: TGTGCCAGCAGCGTAGTACCACTAGCGGGGGGCACAGATACGCAGTATTTT. It yields the protein CASSVVPLAGGTDTQYF.